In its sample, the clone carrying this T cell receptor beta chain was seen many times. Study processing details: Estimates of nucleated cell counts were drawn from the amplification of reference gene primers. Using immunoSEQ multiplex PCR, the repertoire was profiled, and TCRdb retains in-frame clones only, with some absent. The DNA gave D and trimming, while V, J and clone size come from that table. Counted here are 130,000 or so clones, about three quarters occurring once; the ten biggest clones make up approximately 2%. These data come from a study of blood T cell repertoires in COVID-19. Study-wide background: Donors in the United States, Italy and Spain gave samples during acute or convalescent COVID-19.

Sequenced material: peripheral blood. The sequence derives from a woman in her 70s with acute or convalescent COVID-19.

For the CDR3, the DNA is TGTGCCAGCAGCTTAGATTTACTAACCTACGAGCAGTACTTC. Translating it yields CASSLDLLTYEQYF. The chain recombines TRBV11-2 with TRBJ2-7, with D hard to call. The CDR3 length is 14 residues. The germline V and J ends were trimmed by 0 bases and 2 bases, with 8 bases remaining between them. Germline assignment: CDR1 SGHAT and CDR2 FQNNGV.